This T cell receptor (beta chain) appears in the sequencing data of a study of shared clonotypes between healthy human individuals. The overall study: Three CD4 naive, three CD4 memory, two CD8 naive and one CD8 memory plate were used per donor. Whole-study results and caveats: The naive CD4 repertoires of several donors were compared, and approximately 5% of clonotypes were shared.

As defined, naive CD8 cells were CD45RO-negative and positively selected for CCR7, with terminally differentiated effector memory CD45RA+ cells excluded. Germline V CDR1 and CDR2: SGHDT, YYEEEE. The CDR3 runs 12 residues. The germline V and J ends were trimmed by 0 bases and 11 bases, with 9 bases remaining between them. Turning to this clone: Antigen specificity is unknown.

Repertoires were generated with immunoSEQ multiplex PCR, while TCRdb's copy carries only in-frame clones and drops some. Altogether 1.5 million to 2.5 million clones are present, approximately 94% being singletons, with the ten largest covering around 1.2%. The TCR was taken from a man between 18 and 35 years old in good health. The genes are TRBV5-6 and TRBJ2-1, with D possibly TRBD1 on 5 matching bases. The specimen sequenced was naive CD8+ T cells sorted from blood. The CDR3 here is CASSLGQGQQFF. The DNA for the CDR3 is TGTGCCAGCAGCTTGGGGCAGGGTCAGCAGTTCTTC.